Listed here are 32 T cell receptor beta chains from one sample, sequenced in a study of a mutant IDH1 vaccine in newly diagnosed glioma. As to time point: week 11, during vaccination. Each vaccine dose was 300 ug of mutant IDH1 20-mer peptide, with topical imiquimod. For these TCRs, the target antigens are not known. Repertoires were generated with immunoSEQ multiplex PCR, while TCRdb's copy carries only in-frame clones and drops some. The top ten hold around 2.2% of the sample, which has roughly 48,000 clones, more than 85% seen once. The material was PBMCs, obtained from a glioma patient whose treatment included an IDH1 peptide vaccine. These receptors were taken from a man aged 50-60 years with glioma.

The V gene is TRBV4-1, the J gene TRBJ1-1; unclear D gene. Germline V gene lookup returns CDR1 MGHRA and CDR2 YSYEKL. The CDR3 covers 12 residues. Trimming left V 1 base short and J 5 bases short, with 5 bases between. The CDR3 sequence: CASSQAGTEAFF. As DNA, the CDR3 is TGCGCCAGCAGCCAAGCTGGGACTGAAGCTTTCTTT.

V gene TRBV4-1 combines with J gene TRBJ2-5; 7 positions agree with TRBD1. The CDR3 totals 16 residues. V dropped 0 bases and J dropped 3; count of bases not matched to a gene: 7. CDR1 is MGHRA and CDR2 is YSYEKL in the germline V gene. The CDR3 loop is CASSQEQGRGKETQYF. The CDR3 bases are TGCGCCAGCAGCCAAGAACAGGGCAGGGGGAAAGAGACCCAGTACTTC.

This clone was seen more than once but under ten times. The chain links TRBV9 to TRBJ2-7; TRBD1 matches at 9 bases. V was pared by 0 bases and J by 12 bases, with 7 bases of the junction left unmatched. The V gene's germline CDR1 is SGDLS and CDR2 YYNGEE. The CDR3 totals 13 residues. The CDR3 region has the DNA TGTGCCAGCAGCGTAGGGGACAGGGTGAGTCTGTACTTC. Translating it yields CASSVGDRVSLYF.

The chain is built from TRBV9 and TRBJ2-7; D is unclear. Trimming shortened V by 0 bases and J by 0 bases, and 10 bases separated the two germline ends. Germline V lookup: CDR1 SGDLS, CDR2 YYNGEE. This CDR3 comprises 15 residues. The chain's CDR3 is CASSVGSRISYEQYF. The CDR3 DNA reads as TGTGCCAGCAGCGTAGGTAGCAGGATCTCCTACGAGCAGTACTTC.

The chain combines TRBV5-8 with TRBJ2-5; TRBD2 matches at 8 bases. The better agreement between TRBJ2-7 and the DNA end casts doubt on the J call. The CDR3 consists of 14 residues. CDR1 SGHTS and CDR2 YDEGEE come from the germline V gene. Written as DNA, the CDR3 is TGTGCCAGCAGCTTGGAGGGACTAGAGTTCGAGCAGTACTTC. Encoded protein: CASSLEGLEFEQYF.

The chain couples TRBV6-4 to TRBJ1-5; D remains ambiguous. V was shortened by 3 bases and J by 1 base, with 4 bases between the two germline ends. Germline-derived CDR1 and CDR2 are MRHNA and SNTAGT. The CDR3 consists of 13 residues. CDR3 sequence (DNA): TGTGCCAGCAGTGAGGGCAGCAATCAGCCCCAGCATTTT. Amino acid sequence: CASSEGSNQPQHF.

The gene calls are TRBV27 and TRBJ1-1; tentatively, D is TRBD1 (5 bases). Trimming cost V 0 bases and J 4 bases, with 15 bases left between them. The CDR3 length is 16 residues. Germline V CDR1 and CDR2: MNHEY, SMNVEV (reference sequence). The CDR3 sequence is CASSLSLGGRPTEAFF. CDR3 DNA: TGTGCCAGCAGTTTATCTTTGGGGGGTCGACCCACTGAAGCTTTCTTT.

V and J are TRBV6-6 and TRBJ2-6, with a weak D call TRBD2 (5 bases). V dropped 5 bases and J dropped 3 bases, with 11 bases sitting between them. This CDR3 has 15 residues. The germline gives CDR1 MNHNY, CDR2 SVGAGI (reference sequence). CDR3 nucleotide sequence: TGTGCCAGCAGTGCCTCGGGATATGGGGCCAACGTCCTGACTTTC. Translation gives CASSASGYGANVLTF.

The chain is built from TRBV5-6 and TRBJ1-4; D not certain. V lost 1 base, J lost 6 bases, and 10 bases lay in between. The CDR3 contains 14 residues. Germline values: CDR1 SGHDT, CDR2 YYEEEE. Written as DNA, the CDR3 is TGTGCCAGCAGCTTGAGGTGGCGGGATGAAAAACTGTTTTTT. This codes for CASSLRWRDEKLFF.

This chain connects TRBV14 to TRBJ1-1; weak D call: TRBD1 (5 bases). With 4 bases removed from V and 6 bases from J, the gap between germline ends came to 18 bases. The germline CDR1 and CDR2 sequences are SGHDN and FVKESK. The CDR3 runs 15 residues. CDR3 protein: CASSPGPRGEPEAFF. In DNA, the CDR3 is TGTGCCAGCAGCCCAGGGCCCCGGGGAGAACCTGAAGCTTTCTTT.

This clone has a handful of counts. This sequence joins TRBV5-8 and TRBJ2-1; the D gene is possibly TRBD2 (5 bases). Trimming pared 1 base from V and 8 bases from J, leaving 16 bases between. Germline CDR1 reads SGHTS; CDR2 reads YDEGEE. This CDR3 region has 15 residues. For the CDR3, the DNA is TGTGCCAGCAGCTTGTACAACCCCGGGGTCGATGAGCAGTTCTTC. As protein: CASSLYNPGVDEQFF.

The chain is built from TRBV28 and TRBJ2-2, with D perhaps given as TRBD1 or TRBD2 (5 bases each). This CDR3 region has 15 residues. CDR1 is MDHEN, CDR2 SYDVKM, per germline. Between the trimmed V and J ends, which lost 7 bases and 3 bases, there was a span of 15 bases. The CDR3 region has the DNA TGTGCCAGCAATCCCTCGAGGGGTTACACCGGGGAGCTGTTTTTT. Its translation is CASNPSRGYTGELFF.

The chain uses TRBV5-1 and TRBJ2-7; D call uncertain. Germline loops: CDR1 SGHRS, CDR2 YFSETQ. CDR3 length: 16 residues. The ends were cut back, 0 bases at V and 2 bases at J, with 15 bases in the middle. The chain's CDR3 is CASSLGAFYLTYEQYF. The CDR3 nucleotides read TGCGCCAGCAGCTTGGGGGCGTTCTACCTAACCTACGAGCAGTACTTC.

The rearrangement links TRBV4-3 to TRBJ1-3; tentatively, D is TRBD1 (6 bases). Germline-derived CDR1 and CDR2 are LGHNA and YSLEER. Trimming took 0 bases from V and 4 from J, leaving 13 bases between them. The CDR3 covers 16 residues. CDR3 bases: TGCGCCAGCAGCCAAGACTCGACAGGTACCGGAAACACCATATATTTT. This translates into CASSQDSTGTGNTIYF.

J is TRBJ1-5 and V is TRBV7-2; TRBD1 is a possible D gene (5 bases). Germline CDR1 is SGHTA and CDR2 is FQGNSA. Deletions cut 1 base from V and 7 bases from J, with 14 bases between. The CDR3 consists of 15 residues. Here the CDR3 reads CASSLGQGLSQPQHF. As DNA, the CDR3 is TGTGCCAGCAGCTTAGGGCAGGGACTTAGCCAGCCCCAGCATTTT.

CDR3 protein: CASSLAGAGGAFGAGELFF. The CDR3 nucleotides are TGTGCCAGCAGCTTAGCAGGGGCAGGGGGCGCATTTGGTGCCGGGGAGCTGTTTTTT. The V and J genes are TRBV7-9 and TRBJ2-2, with 8 bases fitting TRBD1. The V gene's germline CDR1 is SEHNR and CDR2 FQNEAQ (reference sequence). V lost 0 bases to trimming and J lost 6 bases; unmatched junction nucleotides: 15. The CDR3 is 19 amino acids.

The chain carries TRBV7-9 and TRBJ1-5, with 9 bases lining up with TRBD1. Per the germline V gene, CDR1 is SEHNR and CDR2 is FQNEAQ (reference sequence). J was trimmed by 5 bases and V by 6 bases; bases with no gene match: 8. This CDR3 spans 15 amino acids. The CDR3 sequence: CASSPQGARDQPQHF. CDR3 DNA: TGTGCCAGCAGTCCACAGGGGGCGCGGGATCAGCCCCAGCATTTT.

The CDR3 spells CASSVGSGVDTQYF. The CDR3 nucleotides read TGTGCCAGCAGCGTAGGGAGCGGGGTGGATACGCAGTATTTT. The chain joins TRBV9 to TRBJ2-3; 7 positions agree with TRBD2. The J segment lost 6 bases and the V segment lost 0 bases, leaving 4 bases of the junction unmatched. Germline CDR1 and CDR2: SGDLS and YYNGEE. The CDR3 loop spans 14 amino acids.

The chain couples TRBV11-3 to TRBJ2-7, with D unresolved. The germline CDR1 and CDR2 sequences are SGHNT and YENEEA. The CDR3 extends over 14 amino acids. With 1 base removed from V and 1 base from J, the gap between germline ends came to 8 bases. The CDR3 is CASSLAAGSYEQYF. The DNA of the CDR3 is TGTGCCAGCAGCTTAGCTGCCGGGTCCTACGAGCAGTACTTC.

CDR3 in DNA: TGTGCCAGCAGCGCCAACCGGGGGCGCGGAATAGTTGAGCAGTTCTTC. It encodes CASSANRGRGIVEQFF. This sequence joins TRBV7-9 and TRBJ2-1; D possibly uses TRBD1 or TRBD2 (6 bases each). The V gene's germline CDR1 is SEHNR and CDR2 FQNEAQ (reference sequence). The CDR3 loop spans 16 amino acids. V lost 5 bases and J lost 9, with 23 bases in between.

The CDR3 loop reads CASSLTGTGTYEQYF. CDR3 DNA sequence: TGCGCCAGCAGCTTGACCGGGACAGGGACGTACGAGCAGTACTTC. V usage is TRBV5-1 and J usage is TRBJ2-7, with 9 bases identical to TRBD1. Trimming at V came to 1 base and at J to 4 bases, leaving 6 bases not matched to a gene. The CDR3 is 15 amino acids. The germline CDR1 and CDR2 sequences are SGHRS and YFSETQ.

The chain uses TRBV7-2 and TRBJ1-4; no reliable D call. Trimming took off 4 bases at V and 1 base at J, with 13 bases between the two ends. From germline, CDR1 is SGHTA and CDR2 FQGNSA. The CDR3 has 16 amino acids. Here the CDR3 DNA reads TGTGCCAGCAGCTCGAAGCCGTGGAGAACTAATGAAAAACTGTTTTTT. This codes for CASSSKPWRTNEKLFF.

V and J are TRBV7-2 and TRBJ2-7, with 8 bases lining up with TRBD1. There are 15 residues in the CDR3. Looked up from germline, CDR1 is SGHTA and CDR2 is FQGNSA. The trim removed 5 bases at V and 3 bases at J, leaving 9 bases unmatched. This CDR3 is CASSSGRGPVYEQYF. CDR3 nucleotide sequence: TGTGCCAGCAGCAGCGGCAGGGGGCCTGTCTACGAGCAGTACTTC.

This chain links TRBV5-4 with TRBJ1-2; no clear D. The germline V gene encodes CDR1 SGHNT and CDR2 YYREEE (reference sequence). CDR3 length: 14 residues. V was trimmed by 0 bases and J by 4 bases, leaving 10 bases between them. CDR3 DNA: TGTGCCAGCAGCTTGGCGACCGGGATCTATGGCTACACCTTC. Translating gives CASSLATGIYGYTF.

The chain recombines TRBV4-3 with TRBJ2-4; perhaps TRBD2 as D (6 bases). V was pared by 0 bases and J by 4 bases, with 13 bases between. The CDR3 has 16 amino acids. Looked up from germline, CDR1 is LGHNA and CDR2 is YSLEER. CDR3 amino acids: CASSQDRRAGKNIQYF. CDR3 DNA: TGCGCCAGCAGCCAAGATAGGAGGGCAGGGAAAAACATTCAGTACTTC.

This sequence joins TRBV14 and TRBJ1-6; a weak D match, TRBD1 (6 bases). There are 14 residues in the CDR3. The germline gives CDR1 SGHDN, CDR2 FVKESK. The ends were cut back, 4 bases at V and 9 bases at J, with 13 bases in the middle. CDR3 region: CASSPQGVSSPLHF. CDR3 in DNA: TGTGCCAGCAGCCCACAGGGAGTCAGTTCACCCCTCCACTTT.

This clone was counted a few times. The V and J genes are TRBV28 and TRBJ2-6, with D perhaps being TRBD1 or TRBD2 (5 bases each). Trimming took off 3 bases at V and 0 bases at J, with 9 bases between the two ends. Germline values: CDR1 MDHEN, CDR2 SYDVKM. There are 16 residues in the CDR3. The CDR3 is CASSLGDLSGANVLTF. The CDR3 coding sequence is TGTGCCAGCAGTTTGGGGGACCTCTCTGGGGCCAACGTCCTGACTTTC.

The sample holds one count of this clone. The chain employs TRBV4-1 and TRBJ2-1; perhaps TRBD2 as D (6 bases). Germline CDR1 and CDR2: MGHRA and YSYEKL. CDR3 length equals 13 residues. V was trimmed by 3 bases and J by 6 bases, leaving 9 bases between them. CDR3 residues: CASSHSGGNEQFF. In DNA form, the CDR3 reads TGCGCCAGCAGCCACTCCGGGGGCAATGAGCAGTTCTTC.

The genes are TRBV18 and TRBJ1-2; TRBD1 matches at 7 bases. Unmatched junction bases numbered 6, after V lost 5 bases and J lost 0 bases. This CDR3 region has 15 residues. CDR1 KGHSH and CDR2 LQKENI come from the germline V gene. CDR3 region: CASSVGQLANYGYTF. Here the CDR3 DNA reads TGTGCCAGCTCAGTGGGACAGTTAGCTAACTATGGCTACACCTTC. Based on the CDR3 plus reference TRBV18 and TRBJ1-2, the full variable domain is NAGVMQNPRHLVRRRGQEARLRCSPMKGHSHVYWYRQLPEEGLKFMVYLQKENIIDESGMPKERFSAEFPKEGPSILRIQQVVRGDSAAYFCASSVGQLANYGYTFGSGTRLTVV.

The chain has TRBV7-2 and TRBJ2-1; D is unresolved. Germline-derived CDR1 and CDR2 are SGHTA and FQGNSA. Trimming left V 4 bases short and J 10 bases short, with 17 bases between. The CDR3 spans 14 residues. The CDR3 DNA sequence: TGTGCCAGCAGCTCCGGTTTAGGGTCTTGGGAGCAGTTCTTC. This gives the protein CASSSGLGSWEQFF.

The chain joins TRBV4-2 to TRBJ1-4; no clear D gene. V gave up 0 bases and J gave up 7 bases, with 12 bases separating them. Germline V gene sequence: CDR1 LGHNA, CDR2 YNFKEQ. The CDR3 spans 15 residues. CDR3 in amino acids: CASSQEVLLVEKLFF. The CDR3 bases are TGTGCCAGCAGCCAAGAGGTTTTACTTGTTGAAAAACTGTTTTTT.

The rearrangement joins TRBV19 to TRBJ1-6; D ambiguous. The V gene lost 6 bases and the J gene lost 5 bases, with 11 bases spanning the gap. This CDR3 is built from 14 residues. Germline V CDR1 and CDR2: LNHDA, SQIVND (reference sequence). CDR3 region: CASSHRQNNSPLHF. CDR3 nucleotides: TGTGCCAGTAGCCATCGACAAAATAATTCACCCCTCCACTTT.